Listed here are 8 T cell receptor beta chains from one sample, sequenced in a study of T-cell reconstitution after alpha-beta-depleted transplantation in children (dated by TCRdb to 2016 to 2017). The library was prepared using PCR. The data were produced on an Illumina HiSeq 2500. TCR libraries were prepared with molecular barcoding, using unique molecular identifiers to normalize TCRbeta repertoire quantification. TCRdb passed the public sequencing reads through fastp at Q25 and MiXCR, retaining productive beta sequences. CDR3 protein sequences are deduplicated, and each keeps its most common genes and DNA. The sample yields some 95,000 distinct CDR3 sequences; 23% were counted once. About a fifth of the sample is in the top ten clones. Read against the paper, the sample's treatment or condition label means: allogeneic hematopoietic cell transplantation with graft depleted of TCRalphabeta T cells and CD19 B cells.

The starting material was PBMCs, obtained before TCRalphabeta/CD19-depleted stem cell transplant. Source of these receptors: a boy aged 2 to 10 with acute lymphoblastic leukemia, due to receive a stem cell transplant.

In this sample, this clonotype turned up a few times. The chain combines TRBV2 with TRBJ1-6; no reliable D call. Per germline, CDR1 SNHLY and CDR2 FYNNEI. The CDR3 has 14 residues. With 4 bases removed from V and 8 bases from J, the gap between germline ends came to 12 bases. The CDR3 protein is CASSVLRTDSPLHF. The CDR3 DNA is TGTGCCAGCAGTGTCTTGCGGACGGATTCACCCCTCCACTTT.

This clonotype was picked up many times. The J gene is TRBJ2-2, the V gene TRBV5-1; a possible D gene is TRBD2 (5 bases). CDR3 length equals 17 residues. Trimming removed 0 bases from V and 2 bases from J, with 14 bases in between. Germline loops: CDR1 SGHRS, CDR2 YFSETQ. DNA for the CDR3: TGCGCCAGCAGCTTGGAAGCAGCGGAGCCTAACACCGGGGAGCTGTTTTTT. Its protein is CASSLEAAEPNTGELFF.

The gene calls are TRBV5-1 and TRBJ1-2; 10 bases are shared with TRBD1. Looked up from germline, CDR1 is SGHRS and CDR2 is YFSETQ. The CDR3 loop spans 17 amino acids. The junction had 7 bases not matched to a gene; V was cut back by 1 base and J by 1 base. CDR3 in amino acids: CASSLKTGQGVNYGYTF. CDR3 sequence (DNA): TGCGCCAGCAGCTTGAAGACAGGACAGGGGGTTAACTATGGCTACACCTTC.

The chain uses TRBV5-1 and TRBJ2-1; the match to TRBD2 covers 8 bases. This CDR3 contains 15 residues. Germline V gene lookup returns CDR1 SGHRS and CDR2 YFSETQ. Trimming cost V 7 bases and J 7 bases; bases outside gene matches: 13. As DNA, the CDR3 is TGCGCCAGCTCCCCCGCGGGAGGTCTGGTAAATGAGCAGTTCTTC. Protein product: CASSPAGGLVNEQFF.

The V gene is TRBV6-1, the J gene TRBJ1-1; no clear D gene. Germline V CDR1 and CDR2: MNHNS, SASEGT. Trimming removed 2 bases at V and 11 bases at J, with 6 bases between. This CDR3 has 10 amino acids. The DNA of the CDR3 is TGTGCCAGCAGTGAACCGACGGCTTTCTTT. This sequence encodes CASSEPTAFF.

This clonotype was observed once. The V gene is TRBV3-1, the J gene TRBJ1-2; D is undetermined. Germline V CDR1 and CDR2: LGHDT, YNNKEL (reference sequence). Deletions cut 0 bases from V and 6 bases from J, with 5 bases between. This CDR3 has 12 residues. CDR3 bases: TGTGCCAGCAGCCAAGAAAGAAATGGCTACACCTTC. It translates to CASSQERNGYTF.

There are a few counts of this clonotype. V is TRBV20-1 and J is TRBJ2-3, with a weak D call TRBD2 (6 bases). Trimming removed 5 bases from V and 2 bases from J, with 8 bases in between. Germline CDR1 and CDR2: DFQATT and SNEGSKA (reference sequence). This CDR3 contains 12 residues. The DNA for the CDR3 is TGCAGTGCTGGGGGGATCACAGATACGCAGTATTTT. It specifies CSAGGITDTQYF.

The chain is built from TRBV29-1 and TRBJ2-5; possibly TRBD2 for D (6 bases). The CDR3 is made up of 13 amino acids. Germline CDR1 SQVTM, CDR2 ANQGSEA. V was cut by 7 bases and J by 4 bases, with 16 bases left in between. CDR3 in amino acids: CSGAEGLGETQYF. CDR3 coding DNA: TGCAGCGGAGCGGAGGGGCTTGGAGAGACCCAGTACTTC.